Below are 27 T cell receptor beta chains sequenced from a single sample in a study of blood T cell repertoires in COVID-19. Profiling relied on immunoSEQ multiplex PCR, and the TCRdb table lists in-frame clones only, not all of them. The table records approximately 200,000 clones, roughly 92% of them present only once. Sequenced sample: peripheral blood. The receptors shown here come from a man aged 30-40 years with COVID-19, enrolled during active disease.

This rearrangement joins TRBV5-5 to TRBJ2-1; TRBD2 agrees at 8 bases. The junction had 3 bases not matched to a gene; V was cut back by 2 bases and J by 2 bases. The CDR3 has 15 residues. Germline CDR1 and CDR2: SGHKS and YYEKEE (reference sequence). Written as DNA, the CDR3 is TGTGCCAGCAGCTTTTCCGGGGGGGCCTACAATGAGCAGTTCTTC. Its translation: CASSFSGGAYNEQFF.

The chain joins TRBV10-2 to TRBJ1-4; 9 positions match TRBD1. Germline V gene lookup returns CDR1 WSHSY and CDR2 SAAADI. The CDR3 covers 11 residues. V lost 7 bases, J lost 12 bases, and 3 bases stayed unmatched. The CDR3 loop is CASTRTGELFF. The CDR3 region has the DNA TGCGCCAGCACTAGGACAGGGGAACTGTTTTTT.

Turning to this clone: This same CDR3 is encoded by further DNA sequences in the sample. V is TRBV19 and J is TRBJ1-5; D perhaps matches TRBD1 (5 bases). The CDR3 loop spans 14 amino acids. CDR1 and CDR2 (germline): LNHDA, SQIVND (reference sequence). V dropped 8 bases and J dropped 0 bases, with 11 bases sitting between them. CDR3 sequence: CASSTGTSNQPQHF. The CDR3 DNA follows: TGTGCCAGTTCAACAGGAACTAGCAATCAGCCCCAGCATTTT. Based on the CDR3 plus reference TRBV19 and TRBJ1-5, the full variable domain is DGGITQSPKYLFRKEGQNVTLSCEQNLNHDAMYWYRQDPGQGLRLIYYSQIVNDFQKGDIAEGYSVSREKKESFPLTVTSAQKNPTAFYLCASSTGTSNQPQHFGDGTRLSIL.

The chain carries TRBV11-2 and TRBJ1-1; D uncertain. V was pared by 2 bases and J by 7 bases, with 11 bases between. Germline values: CDR1 SGHAT, CDR2 FQNNGV. The CDR3 spans 13 residues. CDR3 amino acids: CASSLRRGNEAFF. The CDR3 DNA reads as TGTGCCAGCAGCTTAAGACGGGGAAATGAAGCTTTCTTT.

The chain combines TRBV19 with TRBJ1-4, with D possibly TRBD1 on 6 matching bases. V lost 6 bases to trimming and J lost 6 bases, with 17 bases between them. This CDR3 is 15 amino acids long. Per germline, CDR1 LNHDA and CDR2 SQIVND (reference sequence). The CDR3 reads CASRKPGALDEKLFF. The DNA for the CDR3 is TGTGCCAGTAGAAAACCAGGGGCGCTGGATGAAAAACTGTTTTTT.

This clone appeared once. CDR3 sequence reads: CASSYSSGVPEAFF. The CDR3 region has the DNA TGTGCCAGCAGTTACTCTTCGGGGGTCCCTGAAGCTTTCTTT. This chain connects TRBV6-5 to TRBJ1-1, with D perhaps TRBD1 (5 bases). V shed 0 bases and J shed 6 bases, with 11 bases lying between them. CDR1 is MNHEY, CDR2 SVGAGI, per germline. The CDR3 extends over 14 amino acids.

V usage is TRBV3-1 (or the pseudogene TRBV3-2) and J usage is TRBJ2-3; TRBD1 might be the D (5 bases). Germline values: CDR1 LGHDT, CDR2 YNNKEL (reference sequence). Trimming left V 3 bases short and J 2 bases short, with 6 bases between. The CDR3 covers 13 residues. As DNA, the CDR3 is TGTGCCAGCAGCCAGGGGCCCACAGATACGCAGTATTTT. Its protein is CASSQGPTDTQYF.

The chain joins TRBV9 to TRBJ1-2, with a tentative D call TRBD1 (6 bases). Germline V gene lookup returns CDR1 SGDLS and CDR2 YYNGEE. Trimming removed 4 bases from V and 7 bases from J, with 26 bases in between. The length of the CDR3 is 17 residues. CDR3 region: CASSSGGGGERLSGYTF. CDR3 DNA sequence: TGTGCCAGCAGCTCCGGAGGGGGGGGAGAAAGGCTTAGTGGCTACACCTTC. Together with reference TRBV9 and TRBJ1-2, the CDR3 gives the full variable domain: DSGVTQTPKHLITATGQRVTLRCSPRSGDLSVYWYQQSLDQGLQFLIQYYNGEERAKGNILERFSAQQFPDLHSELNLSSLELGDSALYFCASSSGGGGERLSGYTFGSGTRLTVV.

The chain combines TRBV4-1 with TRBJ1-2, with 12 positions matching TRBD1. The CDR3 totals 17 residues. Per germline, CDR1 MGHRA and CDR2 YSYEKL. The trim removed 3 bases at V and 8 bases at J, leaving 13 bases unmatched. DNA for the CDR3: TGCGCCAGCAGCCAGCCCGGGACAGGGGGCGCGAAAAAGGGCTACACCTTC. It encodes CASSQPGTGGAKKGYTF.

This chain connects TRBV12-3 or TRBV12-4 to TRBJ1-5, with D unresolved. The CDR3 runs to 13 residues. The V gene lost 2 bases and the J gene lost 4 bases, with 6 bases spanning the gap. CDR3 region: CASSLSRNQPQHF. The CDR3 DNA follows: TGTGCCAGCAGTTTATCGCGAAATCAGCCCCAGCATTTT.

The rearrangement joins TRBV9 to TRBJ2-3, with D perhaps TRBD1 (6 bases). The CDR3 has 15 residues. Germline-derived CDR1 and CDR2 are SGDLS and YYNGEE. The germline V and J ends were trimmed by 2 bases and 0 bases, with 10 bases remaining between them. The CDR3: CASSVGGGSTDTQYF. The CDR3 DNA reads TGTGCCAGCAGCGTTGGTGGGGGCAGCACAGATACGCAGTATTTT.

Concerning this clone itself: This sample also contains other DNA sequences that code for the same CDR3. The chain employs TRBV6-5 and TRBJ1-5, with 7 bases that match TRBD1. This CDR3 contains 15 residues. Losses at the gene ends were 6 bases for V and 2 bases for J; bases not matched to a gene: 7. Germline V lookup: CDR1 MNHEY, CDR2 SVGAGI. CDR3 sequence: CASSSTGLGNQPQHF. The CDR3 DNA sequence: TGTGCCAGCAGCTCGACAGGGCTCGGCAATCAGCCCCAGCATTTT.

The chain has TRBV2 and TRBJ1-1; D is possibly TRBD1 (5 bases). In germline, CDR1 is SNHLY, CDR2 FYNNEI. This CDR3 has 13 residues. V shed 9 bases and J shed 1 base, with 12 bases lying between them. In DNA form, the CDR3 reads TGTGCCAGACGACTTGACAGGAACACTGAAGCTTTCTTT. This encodes CARRLDRNTEAFF.

CDR3 bases: TGTGCCAGCAGCGCGACTAGCGGAACTTGGCCTATCGGGGAGCTGTTTTTT. This translates into CASSATSGTWPIGELFF. The chain joins TRBV9 to TRBJ2-2, with 9 bases aligning to TRBD2. The length of the CDR3 is 17 residues. Germline CDR1 SGDLS, CDR2 YYNGEE. With V trimmed by 3 bases and J by 7 bases, 13 bases remained unmatched.

CDR3 sequence (DNA): TGTGCCAGCAGTGGGACTCCTACCTACGAGCAGTACTTC. It encodes CASSGTPTYEQYF. This sequence joins TRBV2 and TRBJ2-7; tentative D call: TRBD2 (5 bases). Looked up from germline, CDR1 is SNHLY and CDR2 is FYNNEI. CDR3 length: 13 residues. Trimming stripped 4 bases from V and 2 bases from J, with 9 bases between.

The chain has TRBV12-3 or TRBV12-4 and TRBJ1-1; D uncertain. V was pared by 2 bases and J by 9 bases, with 7 bases between. This CDR3 has 11 residues. Written as DNA, the CDR3 is TGTGCCAGCAGTTTACAGGCTCAAGCTTTCTTT. It specifies CASSLQAQAFF.

The chain has TRBV9 and TRBJ2-5; TRBD2 aligns across 10 bases. Losses at the gene ends were 4 bases for V and 4 bases for J; bases not matched to a gene: 4. Germline V gives CDR1 SGDLS, CDR2 YYNGEE. The CDR3 is made up of 14 amino acids. This chain's CDR3 is CASSSLAGRETQYF. CDR3 sequence (DNA): TGTGCCAGCAGCTCACTAGCGGGGCGAGAGACCCAGTACTTC.

The chain combines TRBV13 with TRBJ1-5, with a tentative D call TRBD1 (5 bases). Germline V lookup: CDR1 PRHDT, CDR2 FYEKMQ (reference sequence). There are 12 residues in the CDR3. V shed 4 bases and J shed 6 bases, with 7 bases lying between them. CDR3 protein: CASSWGGQPQHF. CDR3 nucleotide sequence: TGTGCCAGCAGCTGGGGGGGTCAGCCCCAGCATTTT.

The V and J genes are TRBV4-1 and TRBJ1-6; TRBD1 aligns across 7 bases. J was trimmed by 7 bases and V by 4 bases; bases with no gene match: 4. The CDR3 has 14 residues. CDR1 and CDR2 from the germline V gene are MGHRA and YSYEKL. The CDR3 protein is CASSLGQINSPLHF. The CDR3 DNA is TGCGCCAGCAGCCTGGGACAGATCAATTCACCCCTCCACTTT.

The chain has TRBV10-1 and TRBJ2-1; 14 nucleotides agree with TRBD2. V trimming: 4 bases; J trimming: 5 bases; junction bases outside the gene matches: 1. The CDR3 loop spans 15 amino acids. CDR1 is WNHNN, CDR2 SYGVQD, per germline (reference sequence). In DNA form, the CDR3 reads TGCGCCAGCAGTGGACTAGCGGGGGGGAACAATGAGCAGTTCTTC. Its protein product is CASSGLAGGNNEQFF.

The CDR3 reads CASSERLGQNTGELFF. CDR3 sequence (DNA): TGTGCCAGCAGTGAAAGGTTGGGACAGAACACCGGGGAGCTGTTTTTT. This chain connects TRBV6-4 to TRBJ2-2; TRBD1 is a possible D gene (6 bases). The germline CDR1 and CDR2 sequences are MRHNA and SNTAGT. The V end lost 3 bases, the J end lost 1 base, and 12 bases lay between the germline ends. CDR3 length: 16 residues.

The rearrangement uses TRBV12-3 or TRBV12-4 and TRBJ1-6; D ambiguous. Deletions cut 7 bases from V and 7 bases from J, with 8 bases between. The CDR3 is made up of 12 amino acids. This CDR3 is CASTLLNSPLHF. The CDR3 DNA reads TGTGCCAGCACACTACTAAATTCACCCCTCCACTTT.

This chain links TRBV10-1 with TRBJ2-3; possibly TRBD2 for D (5 bases). In germline, CDR1 is WNHNN, CDR2 SYGVQD (reference sequence). The CDR3 runs to 13 residues. The germline V and J ends were trimmed by 2 bases and 4 bases, with 7 bases remaining between them. The CDR3 here is CASSEGGADTQYF. The CDR3 bases are TGCGCCAGCAGTGAGGGAGGCGCAGATACGCAGTATTTT.

The chain is built from TRBV5-5 and TRBJ2-2; tentative D call: TRBD2 (6 bases). Germline V gene data show CDR1 as SGHKS and CDR2 as YYEKEE (reference sequence). This CDR3 is 16 amino acids long. V lost 4 bases to trimming and J lost 0 bases, with 13 bases between them. CDR3 amino acids: CASSLQGGANTGELFF. For the CDR3, the DNA is TGTGCCAGCAGCCTACAAGGAGGGGCGAACACCGGGGAGCTGTTTTTT.

This sequence joins TRBV10-2 and TRBJ1-2, with 9 bases aligning to TRBD1. V shed 9 bases, J shed 5 bases, and the junction held 4 bases outside the gene matches. Germline V lookup: CDR1 WSHSY, CDR2 SAAADI. This CDR3 has 12 residues. The CDR3 loop reads CASSGQGYGYTF. The CDR3 nucleotides read TGCGCCAGTAGCGGACAGGGGTATGGCTACACCTTC.

This clone was recorded only once. The genes are TRBV3-1 (or the pseudogene TRBV3-2) and TRBJ1-2; D is unresolved. This CDR3 has 13 amino acids. Trimming took off 1 base at V and 8 bases at J, with 11 bases between the two ends. CDR1 is LGHDT, CDR2 YNNKEL, per germline (reference sequence). CDR3 residues: CASSQVPVEGYTF. DNA of the CDR3: TGTGCCAGCAGCCAAGTTCCGGTCGAAGGCTACACCTTC.

The genes are TRBV18 and TRBJ1-1, with TRBD1 matching over 7 bases. The V gene's germline CDR1 is KGHSH and CDR2 LQKENI. This CDR3 contains 12 residues. Losses at the gene ends were 2 bases for V and 10 bases for J; bases not matched to a gene: 4. The CDR3 nucleotides are TGTGCCAGCTCACCAGGACAGGAAGGAGCTTTCTTT. It is translated as CASSPGQEGAFF.